This T cell receptor beta chain originates from a study of shared clonotypes between healthy human individuals. Points from the study as a whole: Among donors, the sharing of clonotypes was expected to be influenced by sequencing depth.

DNA at around 210 ng, 25,000 to 35,000 T cell genomes, went into sorted-subset replicate PCRs. Assay used: immunoSEQ multiplex PCR; TCRdb lists only in-frame clones, some missing. The profile covers over a million clones, with about 75% appearing a single time and roughly 1.5% taken by the ten largest. This clone has a handful of counts. Its matching antigen is unknown. The material sequenced was memory CD4+ T cells sorted from blood. Subset in this sample: CD45RA-negative fraction. The sequence came from a man aged 18 to 29 in good health.

DNA of the CDR3: TGTGCCTCCGCCGTGATCAGAAGTAATGAAAAACTGTTTTTT. Translating it yields CASAVIRSNEKLFF. This rearrangement joins TRBV30 to TRBJ1-4, with no clear D. CDR3 length: 14 amino acids. V lost 7 bases and J lost 4, with 16 bases in between. Germline CDR1 reads GTSNPN; CDR2 reads SVGIG (reference sequence).